This TCR beta chain came from a study of T cell responses to AZD1222 COVID-19 vaccine. General study results and limits: Among those given AZD1222, only six or seven were seropositive at baseline.

V trimming: 4 bases; J trimming: 5 bases; junction bases outside the gene matches: 7. Germline assignment: CDR1 SNHLY and CDR2 FYNNEI. CDR3 length equals 14 residues. Generated by immunoSEQ multiplex PCR, the TCRdb table keeps only in-frame clones and is missing some. The sample contains some 140,000 clones, 70% to 90% of which appear only once. Notes on this clone: Its specificity is unknown.

The sequence was collected from an adult who received the AZD1222 COVID-19 vaccine. Specimen: peripheral blood, collected 28 days after the second AZD1222 dose. This chain connects TRBV2 to TRBJ2-7; the match to TRBD2 covers 8 bases. The CDR3 protein is CASSVGGDVNEQYF. The CDR3 DNA is TGTGCCAGCAGTGTCGGGGGGGATGTAAACGAGCAGTACTTC.